This passage covers 9 T cell receptor beta chains from one sample sequenced in a study of blood T cell repertoires in COVID-19. The assay was immunoSEQ multiplex PCR, and TCRdb's table has in-frame clones only and misses some. The table records about 260,000 clones, 87% of them present only once. The specimen sequenced was peripheral blood. These receptors were taken from a woman aged 40 to 49 who had recovered from COVID-19.

The gene calls are TRBV10-3 and TRBJ2-1; 7 bases are shared with TRBD2. Germline assignment: CDR1 ENHRY and CDR2 SYGVKD. V shed 4 bases, J shed 2 bases, and the junction held 2 bases outside the gene matches. CDR3 size: 14 residues. The CDR3 region has the DNA TGTGCCATCAGTGCGAGCGGGGCCTACAATGAGCAGTTCTTC. It codes for CAISASGAYNEQFF.

The chain uses TRBV9 and TRBJ2-7, with D possibly TRBD2 on 7 matching bases. Deletions cut 0 bases from V and 1 base from J, with 11 bases between. The CDR3 runs to 15 residues. CDR1 is SGDLS, CDR2 YYNGEE, per germline. The CDR3 coding sequence is TGTGCCAGCAGCGTAGCGGCGGGGGCATCCTACGAGCAGTACTTC. It encodes CASSVAAGASYEQYF.

The rearrangement joins TRBV5-6 to TRBJ1-2; D remains ambiguous. V shed 2 bases and J shed 10 bases, with 9 bases lying between them. The CDR3 loop spans 11 amino acids. Germline V gene data show CDR1 as SGHDT and CDR2 as YYEEEE. In DNA, the CDR3 is TGTGCCAGCAGCTTCGGGGTATACTACACCTTC. Translating it yields CASSFGVYYTF. The whole variable domain, filled in from reference TRBV5-6 and TRBJ1-2, reads DAGVTQSPTHLIKTRGQQVTLRCSPKSGHDTVSWYQQALGQGPQFIFQYYEEEERQRGNFPDRFSGHQFPNYSSELNVNALLLGDSALYLCASSFGVYYTFGSGTRLTVV.

The chain recombines TRBV21-1 with TRBJ1-1; the table's TRBD1 call for D was not verified on the DNA. TRBV21-1 is a documented pseudogene. The length of the CDR3 is 16 residues. CDR3 residues: CASSKRWGEPNTEAFF. CDR3 nucleotides: TGTGCCAGCAGCAAACGGTGGGGCGAGCCGAACACTGAAGCTTTCTTT.

This sequence joins TRBV5-6 and TRBJ1-5, with no clear D. This CDR3 has 13 residues. Trimming left V 1 base short and J 4 bases short, with 6 bases between. Germline V gene lookup returns CDR1 SGHDT and CDR2 YYEEEE. CDR3 in amino acids: CASSLRGNQPQHF. CDR3 coding DNA: TGTGCCAGCAGCTTGAGAGGGAATCAGCCCCAGCATTTT.

The chain is built from TRBV11-2 and TRBJ2-1; 8 positions match TRBD1. Germline CDR1 reads SGHAT; CDR2 reads FQNNGV. This CDR3 region has 16 residues. V was pared by 4 bases and J by 4 bases, with 9 bases of the junction left unmatched. The CDR3 protein is CASSSPQGARYNEQFF. Written as DNA, the CDR3 is TGTGCCAGCAGCTCGCCGCAGGGGGCAAGATACAATGAGCAGTTCTTC.

This sequence joins TRBV10-3 and TRBJ2-7, with D perhaps TRBD2 (7 bases). The germline V and J ends were trimmed by 7 bases and 7 bases, with 20 bases remaining between them. Germline V gene lookup returns CDR1 ENHRY and CDR2 SYGVKD. This CDR3 region has 14 residues. The CDR3 region has the DNA TGTGCCATCAAGCGTGACCGGGGGGCGAGGGAGCAGTACTTC. Protein sequence: CAIKRDRGAREQYF.

The chain carries TRBV6-1 and TRBJ2-1; tentative D call: TRBD2 (5 bases). The CDR3 covers 13 residues. The germline V gene has CDR1 MNHNS and CDR2 SASEGT. V was cut by 2 bases and J by 8 bases, with 10 bases left in between. CDR3 DNA sequence: TGTGCCAGCAGTGAACTCGGGGTGGATGAGCAGTTCTTC. Amino acid sequence: CASSELGVDEQFF.

Only one count was recorded for this clone. The chain has TRBV21-1 and TRBJ1-4; the D segment call TRBD1 is taken from the table without a DNA check. TRBV21-1 is flagged as a pseudogene. CDR3 size: 16 residues. CDR3: CASSKALGQGSEKLFF. CDR3 nucleotides: TGTGCCAGCAGCAAAGCGCTGGGACAGGGGAGTGAAAAACTGTTTTTT.